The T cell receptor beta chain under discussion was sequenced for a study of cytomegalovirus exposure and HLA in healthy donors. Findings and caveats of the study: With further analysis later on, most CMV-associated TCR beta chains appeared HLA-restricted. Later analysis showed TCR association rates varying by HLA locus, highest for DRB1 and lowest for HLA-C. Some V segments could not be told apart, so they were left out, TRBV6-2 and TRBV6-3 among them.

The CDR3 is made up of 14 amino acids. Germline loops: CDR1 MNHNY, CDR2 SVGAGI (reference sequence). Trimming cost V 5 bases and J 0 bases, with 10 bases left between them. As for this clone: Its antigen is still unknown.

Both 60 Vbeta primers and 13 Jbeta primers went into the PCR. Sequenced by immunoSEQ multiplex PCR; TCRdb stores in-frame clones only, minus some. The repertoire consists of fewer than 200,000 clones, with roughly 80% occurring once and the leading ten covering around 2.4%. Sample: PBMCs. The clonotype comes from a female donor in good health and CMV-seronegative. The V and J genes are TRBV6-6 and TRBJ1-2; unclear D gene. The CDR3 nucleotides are TGTGCCAGCAGTCTTACTTATCCTAACTATGGCTACACCTTC. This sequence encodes CASSLTYPNYGYTF.